This paragraph reports one TCR beta chain. The data are from a study of blood T cell repertoires in COVID-19. Clones were sequenced by immunoSEQ multiplex PCR, and TCRdb holds only the in-frame ones, with some missing. Of about 130,000 clones listed, approximately 89% are singletons. The germline V gene encodes CDR1 LNHDA and CDR2 SQIVND (reference sequence). The CDR3 is 14 residues long. V lost 6 bases to trimming and J lost 0 bases; unmatched junction nucleotides: 4. The TCR originated in a human donor in a cohort sampled during active COVID-19. What was sequenced was peripheral blood. The chain couples TRBV19 to TRBJ2-7, with 8 bases identical to TRBD2. Here the CDR3 reads CASSATSGSYEQYV. As DNA, the CDR3 is TGTGCCAGTAGCGCTACTAGCGGCTCCTACGAGCAGTACGTC.